This TCR beta chain was observed in a study of technical replicates of blood from four donors. TCRdb keeps only in-frame clones here, not all; method: immunoSEQ multiplex PCR. The data contain approximately 75,000 clones, around 97% of them singletons. CDR1 is LNHDA and CDR2 is SQIVND in the germline V gene (reference sequence). V dropped 11 bases and J dropped 3; count of bases not matched to a gene: 3. The CDR3 contains 11 residues. The origin of this receptor is a human donor in good health. The chain joins TRBV19 to TRBJ1-1; 7 nucleotides match TRBD1. Sequences were obtained from T cells isolated from PBMCs. CDR3 DNA: TGTGCCTCGGGACAGTACACTGAAGCTTTCTTT. This gives the protein CASGQYTEAFF.